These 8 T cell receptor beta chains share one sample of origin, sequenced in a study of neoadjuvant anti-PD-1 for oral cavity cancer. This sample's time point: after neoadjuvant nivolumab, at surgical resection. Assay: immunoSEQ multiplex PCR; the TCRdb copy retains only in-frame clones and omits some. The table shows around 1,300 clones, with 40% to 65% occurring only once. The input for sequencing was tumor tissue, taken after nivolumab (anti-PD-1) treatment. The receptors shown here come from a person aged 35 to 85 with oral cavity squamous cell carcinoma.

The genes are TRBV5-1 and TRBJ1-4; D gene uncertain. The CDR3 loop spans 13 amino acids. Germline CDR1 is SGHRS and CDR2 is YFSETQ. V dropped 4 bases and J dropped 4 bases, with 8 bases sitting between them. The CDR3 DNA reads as TGCGCCAGCAGCGACTTTAATAATGAAAAACTGTTTTTT. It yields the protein CASSDFNNEKLFF. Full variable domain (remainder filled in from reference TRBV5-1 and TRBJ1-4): KAGVTQTPRYLIKTRGQQVTLSCSPISGHRSVSWYQQTPGQGLQFLFEYFSETQRNKGNFPGRFSGRQFSNSRSEMNVSTLELGDSALYLCASSDFNNEKLFFGSGTQLSVL.

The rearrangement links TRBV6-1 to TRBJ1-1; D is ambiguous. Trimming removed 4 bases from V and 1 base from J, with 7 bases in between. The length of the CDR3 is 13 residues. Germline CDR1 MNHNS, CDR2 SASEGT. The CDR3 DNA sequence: TGTGCCAGCAGTGGCACAGCGAACACTGAAGCTTTCTTT. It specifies CASSGTANTEAFF.

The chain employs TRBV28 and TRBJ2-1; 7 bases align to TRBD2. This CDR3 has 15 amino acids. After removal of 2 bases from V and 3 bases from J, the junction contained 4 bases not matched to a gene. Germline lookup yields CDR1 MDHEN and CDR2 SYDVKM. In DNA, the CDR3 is TGTGCCAGCAGTTTAGGACTAGGGTTCTACAATGAGCAGTTCTTC. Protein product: CASSLGLGFYNEQFF.

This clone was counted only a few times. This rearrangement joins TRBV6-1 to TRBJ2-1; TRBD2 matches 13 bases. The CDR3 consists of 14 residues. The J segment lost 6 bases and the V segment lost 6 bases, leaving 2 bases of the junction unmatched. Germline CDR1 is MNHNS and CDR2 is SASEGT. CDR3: CASRRTSGSNEQFF. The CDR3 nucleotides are TGTGCCAGCAGGAGGACTAGCGGGAGCAATGAGCAGTTCTTC.

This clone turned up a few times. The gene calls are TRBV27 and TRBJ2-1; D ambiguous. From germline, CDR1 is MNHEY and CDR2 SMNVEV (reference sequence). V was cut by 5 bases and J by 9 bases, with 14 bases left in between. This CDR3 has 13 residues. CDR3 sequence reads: CASSLEPVTEQFF. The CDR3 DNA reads TGTGCCAGCAGTCTAGAACCCGTGACTGAGCAGTTCTTC.

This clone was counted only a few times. CDR3 nucleotides: TGTGCCAGCAGCAAACGGGACAGCTACGAGCAGTACTTC. Translating gives CASSKRDSYEQYF. V is TRBV9 and J is TRBJ2-7, with 7 bases fitting TRBD1. Trimming took 4 bases from V and 3 from J; bases not matched to a gene: 4. This CDR3 spans 13 amino acids. Germline CDR1 is SGDLS and CDR2 is YYNGEE.

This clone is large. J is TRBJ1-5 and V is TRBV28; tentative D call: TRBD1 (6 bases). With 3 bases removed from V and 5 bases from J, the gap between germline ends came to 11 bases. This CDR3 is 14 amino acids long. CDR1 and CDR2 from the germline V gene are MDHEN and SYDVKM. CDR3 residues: CASSFPDRYQPQHF. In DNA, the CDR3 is TGTGCCAGCAGTTTTCCGGACAGATATCAGCCCCAGCATTTT.

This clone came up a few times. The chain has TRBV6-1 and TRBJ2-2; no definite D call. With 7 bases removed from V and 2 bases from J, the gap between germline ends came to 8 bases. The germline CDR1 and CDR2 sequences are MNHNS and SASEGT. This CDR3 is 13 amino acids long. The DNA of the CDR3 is TGTGCCAGCAAGTACTATAACACCGGGGAGCTGTTTTTT. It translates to CASKYYNTGELFF.